Sequencing of this TCR beta chain was carried out in a study of memory CD4+ T cells and cytomegalovirus serostatus (dated by TCRdb to the late 2010s). Background on the whole study: The cohort included about 33 healthy adults from Belgium, of whom 9 were CMV seropositive and 24 were CMV seronegative. The study sequenced CD4+ memory TCRbeta repertoires of a Belgian cohort with known cytomegalovirus serostatus to replicate a published TCR-based CMV serostatus classifier. Study-wide conclusions, independent of this receptor: Among the 150 to 200 previously reported CMV-associated TCRbeta sequences, 65 to 85 showed up in the CD4+ memory repertoires, with each one found in between one and five individuals. Unlike the original study, which covered naive and memory CD4+ and CD8+ populations, the Belgian study sequenced only CD4+CD45RO+ memory cells. CMV serostatus prediction reached a median bootstrapped AUC of roughly 0.96 with the original framework and 0.75 to 0.92 with a US-trained random forest. The original-framework classifier achieved a median bootstrapped AUC of about 0.95 with a 95% CI of 0.76-1.00 on the Belgian cohort. The results were interpreted as suggesting that the CMV-associated TCR signature is mostly present in the CD4+ memory repertoire.

This clone has a handful of counts. Its antigen is not yet known. No base quality information exists; no much larger clone differs at one position. The Quick-DNA Microprep Kit was used to extract genomic DNA from the sorted cells. Amplification of TCRbeta DNA was done with the immunoSEQ hsTCRbeta kit, following the protocol from the manufacturer. TCRbeta libraries were sequenced on an Illumina MiSeq instrument. In the original analysis: Removing out-of-frame sequences left 2,204,828 distinct TCRbeta sequences, an average of around 67,000 per individual. Each individual was scored using the number of 150 to 200 previously reported CMV-associated TCRbeta sequences that the individual carried and the total number of productive distinct TCRbeta sequences. A beta-binomial model was reimplemented in Python, and scikit-learn random forests with default parameters were trained on data from the US cohort. Classifier performance on the Belgian cohort was reported as the median AUC with percentile confidence intervals calculated over 10,000 bootstrap iterations. The table comes from immuneACCESS by way of TCRdb, which keeps in-frame sequences with V and J called. Part of the clones is missing from these tables; in studies checked, under half for an unresolved V gene and the rest for unknown reasons. For V, J and clone size, that table is used; D and trimming come from the DNA. The sample table records some 44,000 clones; over 65% of these occur just once. Roughly 2% of the sample belongs to the ten largest clones.

According to the germline V gene, CDR1 reads MNHNS and CDR2 reads SASEGT. From its cysteine to its phenylalanine, the CDR3 spans 14 amino acids. CDR3 DNA only is kept here, 42 bases in frame from base 1. The germline V and J ends show losses of 6 bases and 6 bases respectively, and no gene match explains 2 bases of the junction. Single viable CD3+CD4+CD8-CD45RO+ cells were sorted as memory CD4+ T cells on a FACSAria II. CMV serostatus was assessed using a Roche Elecsys assay, by which serum IgG against CMV pp150, pp28, p38 and p52 was detected. After thawing, total CD4+ T cells were enriched by positive selection with CD4 magnetic microbeads. The samples came from a separate study whose specific focus was interrogating the CD4+ T cell memory repertoire. Peripheral blood mononuclear cells were isolated and cryopreserved following standard operating procedures; serum was stored at -80 °C. The staining relied on CD3-PerCP (BW264/56), CD4-APC (RPA-T4), CD45RO-PE (UCHT1) and CD8-Pacific Orange (3B5) antibodies, and Sytox blue was used to exclude non-viable cells.

The sample consisted of memory CD4+ T cells from blood. The receptor comes from an adult in good health and CMV-seronegative. The sequence joins TRBV6-1 to TRBJ1-6; 10 bases in between match TRBD1. CDR3 region: CASRGTGANSPLHF. The nucleotide sequence reads as follows: TGTGCCAGCAGGGGGACAGGGGCTAATTCACCCCTCCACTTT.